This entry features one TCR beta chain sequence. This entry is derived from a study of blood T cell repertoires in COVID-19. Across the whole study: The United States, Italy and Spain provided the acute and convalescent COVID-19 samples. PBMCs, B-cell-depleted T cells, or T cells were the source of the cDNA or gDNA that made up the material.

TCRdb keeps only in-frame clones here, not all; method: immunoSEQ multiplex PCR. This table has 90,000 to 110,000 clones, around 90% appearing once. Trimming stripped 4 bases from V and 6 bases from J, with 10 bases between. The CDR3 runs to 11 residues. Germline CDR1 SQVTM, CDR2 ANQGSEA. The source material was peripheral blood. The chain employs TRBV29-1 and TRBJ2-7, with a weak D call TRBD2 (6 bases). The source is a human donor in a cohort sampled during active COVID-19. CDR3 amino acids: CSVGRGGEQYF. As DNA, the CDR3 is TGCAGCGTTGGAAGGGGAGGCGAGCAGTACTTC.